Presented here are 6 T cell receptor beta chains from one specimen sequenced in a study of cytomegalovirus exposure and HLA in healthy donors. PCR was performed using 60 Vbeta and 13 Jbeta primers. Measured with immunoSEQ multiplex PCR; TCRdb has only the in-frame clones, and not every one. The table includes 150,000 to 200,000 clones, approximately 80% detected once. Material: PBMCs. The receptors here all came from a woman aged 18 to 35 in good health and CMV-seropositive.

With respect to this clone: This specimen includes other DNA sequences encoding the same CDR3. V gene TRBV6-1 combines with J gene TRBJ1-2; D is uncertain. The germline gives CDR1 MNHNS, CDR2 SASEGT. The CDR3 has 14 residues. With 0 bases removed from V and 6 bases from J, the gap between germline ends came to 11 bases. Written as DNA, the CDR3 is TGTGCCAGCAGTGAAGCAGAGACGGGGAATGGCTACACCTTC. It yields the protein CASSEAETGNGYTF.

The chain couples TRBV29-1 to TRBJ2-7; 12 nucleotides agree with TRBD2. The CDR3 is 15 amino acids. Per germline, CDR1 SQVTM and CDR2 ANQGSEA. Trimming at V came to 5 bases and at J to 2 bases, leaving 7 bases not matched to a gene. CDR3 sequence (DNA): TGCAGCGTTACCGCCCTAGCGGGGGGGGCCTACGAGCAGTACTTC. Translation: CSVTALAGGAYEQYF.

The rearrangement joins TRBV11-2 to TRBJ1-3, with D perhaps TRBD1 (6 bases). CDR3 length: 15 amino acids. V was shortened by 5 bases and J by 4 bases, with 15 bases between the two germline ends. Germline CDR1 and CDR2: SGHAT and FQNNGV. CDR3 sequence (DNA): TGTGCCAGCAGCCCGGGGCAGGGGTCCGGAAACACCATATATTTT. Encoded protein: CASSPGQGSGNTIYF.

Only one count was recorded for this clone. The V and J genes are TRBV4-1 and TRBJ2-2; maybe TRBD1 (6 bases). V lost 1 base and J lost 6, with 12 bases in between. This CDR3 region has 15 residues. The germline CDR1 and CDR2 sequences are MGHRA and YSYEKL. Here the CDR3 DNA reads TGCGCCAGCAGCCAAGGAAGAGGGGGAGCCGGGGAGCTGTTTTTT. Its protein is CASSQGRGGAGELFF.

The table lists this clone with a count of one. This rearrangement joins TRBV28 to TRBJ1-2, with D possibly being TRBD1 (5 bases). The germline gives CDR1 MDHEN, CDR2 SYDVKM. Trimming took off 6 bases at V and 4 bases at J, with 15 bases between the two ends. There are 14 residues in the CDR3. The CDR3 loop reads CASSRIDRPYGYTF. The CDR3, as DNA: TGTGCCAGCAGCCGAATCGACAGACCCTATGGCTACACCTTC.

V is TRBV6-5 and J is TRBJ2-3; 7 bases fit TRBD1. Trimming cost V 5 bases and J 15 bases; bases outside gene matches: 8. The CDR3 spans 11 residues. The V gene's germline CDR1 is MNHEY and CDR2 SVGAGI. In nucleotides, the CDR3 is TGTGCCAGCAGTCGAGACAGGGTAACTTATTTT. Amino acids: CASSRDRVTYF.